There are a few counts of the clone carrying this T cell receptor beta chain. Its antigen is not identified. This sample was taken from a study of T-cell memory formation after mild COVID-19. In TCRdb, the 5' RACE reads were re-called with MiXCR into one record per CDR3 protein. This sample has about 340,000 distinct CDR3 sequences; roughly 15% occur once, and the top ten carry approximately 20%. General observations from the study: Day 15 to 85 contracting clones showed balanced CD4/CD8; day 15 to 37 expanders favored CD4+.

CDR1 and CDR2 from the germline V gene are SEHNR and FQNEAQ (reference sequence). Trimming pared 5 bases from V and 3 bases from J, leaving 16 bases between. This CDR3 has 15 amino acids. This chain uses TRBV7-9 with TRBJ1-2; D uncertain. The sequenced material came from PBMCs or a T cell subset sorted from them (not recorded which). This TCR was sampled from a man between 18 and 29 years old who had mild COVID-19 (a few samples of this study predate the infection). Cell type and time point are not known. Written as DNA, the CDR3 is TGTGCCAGCAGCCGAGCCCTTGGCAGCGACTATGGCTACACCTTC. Amino acids: CASSRALGSDYGYTF.